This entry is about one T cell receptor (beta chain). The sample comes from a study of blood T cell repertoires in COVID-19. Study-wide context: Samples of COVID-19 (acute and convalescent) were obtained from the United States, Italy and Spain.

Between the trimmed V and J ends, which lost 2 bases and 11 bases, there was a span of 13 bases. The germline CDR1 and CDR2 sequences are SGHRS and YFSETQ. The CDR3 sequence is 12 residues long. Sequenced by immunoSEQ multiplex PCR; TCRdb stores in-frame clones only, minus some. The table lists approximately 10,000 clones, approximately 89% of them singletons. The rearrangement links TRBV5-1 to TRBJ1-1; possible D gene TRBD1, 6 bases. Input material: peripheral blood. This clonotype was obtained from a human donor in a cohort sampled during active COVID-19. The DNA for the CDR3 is TGCGCCAGCAGCTTTCTACAGGGTATGGCTTTCTTT. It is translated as CASSFLQGMAFF.